Below are 21 T cell receptor beta chains sequenced from a single sample in a study of immune cell composition in non-small cell lung cancer. TCRdb's table, derived via immunoSEQ multiplex PCR, lists solely in-frame clones and lacks some. Here the sample spans roughly 3,700 clones, around 68% being singletons. Sequencing was performed on lung tumor tissue. The receptors come from a human donor with non-small cell lung cancer.

This clone occurred a few times. The V gene is TRBV11-2, the J gene TRBJ1-1; TRBD1 agrees at 7 bases. Trimming removed 3 bases from V and 1 base from J; junction bases left unmatched: 5. Germline assignment: CDR1 SGHAT and CDR2 FQNNGV. There are 15 residues in the CDR3. DNA of the CDR3: TGTGCCAGCAGCTTGTATAACAGGGGGAACACTGAAGCTTTCTTT. This sequence encodes CASSLYNRGNTEAFF. The full variable domain, completed using reference TRBV11-2 and TRBJ1-1, is EAGVAQSPRYKIIEKRQSVAFWCNPISGHATLYWYQQILGQGPKLLIQFQNNGVVDDSQLPKDRFSAERLKGVDSTLKIQPAKLEDSAVYLCASSLYNRGNTEAFFGQGTRLTVV.

The chain links TRBV7-8 to TRBJ2-3; D may be TRBD2 (7 bases). Trimming cost V 5 bases and J 5 bases, with 17 bases left between them. Germline lookup yields CDR1 SGHVS and CDR2 FQNEAQ. The CDR3 sequence is 15 residues long. The CDR3, as DNA: TGTGCCAGCAGCACTATGGGGGGGCCCAGAGATACGCAGTATTTT. Translating gives CASSTMGGPRDTQYF.

The chain has TRBV5-8 and TRBJ1-5; TRBD1 might be the D (5 bases). V was clipped by 3 bases and J by 4 bases, with 11 bases between them. The CDR3 has 14 residues. Germline CDR1 is SGHTS and CDR2 is YDEGEE. DNA of the CDR3: TGTGCCAGCAGCTGGCCCGGGGGAAATCAGCCCCAGCATTTT. This sequence encodes CASSWPGGNQPQHF. The full variable domain, completed using reference TRBV5-8 and TRBJ1-5, is EAGVTQSPTHLIKTRGQQATLRCSPISGHTSVYWYQQALGLGLQFLLWYDEGEERNRGNFPPRFSGRQFPNYSSELNVNALELEDSALYLCASSWPGGNQPQHFGDGTRLSIL.

This chain joins TRBV27 and TRBJ2-1; TRBD2 matches 10 bases. Germline CDR1 reads MNHEY; CDR2 reads SMNVEV (reference sequence). The CDR3 is 17 residues long. Trimming at V came to 2 bases and at J to 4 bases, leaving 8 bases not matched to a gene. The CDR3 sequence: CASSLDLTSGLYNEQFF. CDR3 nucleotide sequence: TGTGCCAGCAGTTTAGATTTGACTAGCGGGTTATACAATGAGCAGTTCTTC.

The chain has TRBV28 and TRBJ2-1, with D hard to call. This CDR3 spans 13 amino acids. V was cut by 6 bases and J by 10 bases, with 16 bases left in between. The germline CDR1 and CDR2 sequences are MDHEN and SYDVKM. This CDR3 is CASRTYNGGEQFF. The CDR3 DNA is TGTGCCAGCAGGACTTACAACGGTGGAGAGCAGTTCTTC.

This rearrangement joins TRBV2 to TRBJ1-4; 10 bases line up with TRBD1. Germline CDR1 is SNHLY and CDR2 is FYNNEI. The junction had 3 bases not matched to a gene; V was cut back by 6 bases and J by 8 bases. CDR3 length: 13 residues. The CDR3 is CASRGDRGEKLFF. Written as DNA, the CDR3 is TGTGCCAGCAGGGGGGACAGGGGAGAAAAACTGTTTTTT. Using reference TRBV2 and TRBJ1-4 for the parts outside the CDR3, the full variable domain is EPEVTQTPSHQVTQMGQEVILRCVPISNHLYFYWYRQILGQKVEFLVSFYNNEISEKSEIFDDQFSVERPDGSNFTLKIRSTKLEDSAMYFCASRGDRGEKLFFGSGTQLSVL.

The J gene is TRBJ2-3, the V gene TRBV9; 7 bases fit TRBD1. The CDR3 has 15 amino acids. Germline CDR1 reads SGDLS; CDR2 reads YYNGEE. With 4 bases clipped from V and 2 bases from J, the junction kept 7 bases outside the gene matches. The CDR3 here is CASSFLQGTTDTQYF. CDR3 bases: TGTGCCAGCAGCTTCCTACAGGGGACCACAGATACGCAGTATTTT.

This clone has more than one count but fewer than ten. The chain links TRBV7-6 to TRBJ1-5; 10 bases map to TRBD1. V shed 6 bases and J 5 bases; nucleotides not matched to a gene: 7. This CDR3 has 15 amino acids. Germline lookup yields CDR1 SGHVS and CDR2 FNYEAQ. CDR3 nucleotide sequence: TGTGCCAGCAGTTTCGGGACAGGGGTGGATCAGCCCCAGCATTTT. Encoded protein: CASSFGTGVDQPQHF.

This clone was observed once. The rearrangement joins TRBV7-9 to TRBJ1-4, with D possibly being TRBD1 (5 bases). Germline V lookup: CDR1 SEHNR, CDR2 FQNEAQ (reference sequence). The CDR3 loop spans 14 amino acids. Trimming took off 5 bases at V and 7 bases at J, with 14 bases between the two ends. The CDR3, as DNA: TGTGCCAGCAGCAAAATTGGGCAGGGTGAAAAACTGTTTTTT. It codes for CASSKIGQGEKLFF. Supplemented by reference TRBV7-9 and TRBJ1-4, the full variable domain reads DTGVSQNPRHKITKRGQNVTFRCDPISEHNRLYWYRQTLGQGPEFLTYFQNEAQLEKSRLLSDRFSAERPKGSFSTLEIQRTEQGDSAMYLCASSKIGQGEKLFFGSGTQLSVL.

This chain connects TRBV5-5 to TRBJ1-2; D remains unclear. CDR3 size: 15 residues. Per germline, CDR1 SGHKS and CDR2 YYEKEE (reference sequence). Trimming took off 3 bases at V and 3 bases at J, with 15 bases between the two ends. The CDR3 region has the DNA TGTGCCAGCAGCTCGGCGGCGGGTATAGACTATGGCTACACCTTC. Amino acid sequence: CASSSAAGIDYGYTF.

This clone was detected only a few times. This chain links TRBV6-6 with TRBJ1-1; D is ambiguous. CDR1 and CDR2 (germline): MNHNY, SVGAGI (reference sequence). With 2 bases removed from V and 5 bases from J, the gap between germline ends came to 9 bases. The CDR3 has 13 residues. CDR3 amino acids: CASSYTPGTEAFF. The CDR3 region has the DNA TGTGCCAGCAGTTACACCCCGGGGACTGAAGCTTTCTTT.

The V gene is TRBV7-9, the J gene TRBJ2-3; 7 nucleotides line up with TRBD1. Germline values: CDR1 SEHNR, CDR2 FQNEAQ (reference sequence). The CDR3 sequence is 17 residues long. V dropped 4 bases and J dropped 0; count of bases not matched to a gene: 10. Here the CDR3 reads CASSWNRDSLSTDTQYF. CDR3 DNA: TGTGCCAGCAGCTGGAACCGGGACAGTCTCAGCACAGATACGCAGTATTTT.

This chain links TRBV5-4 with TRBJ2-2; D remains unclear. The CDR3 has 13 residues. V lost 4 bases and J lost 0, with 4 bases in between. CDR1 is SGHNT, CDR2 YYREEE, per germline (reference sequence). CDR3 region: CASSVANTGELFF. In DNA form, the CDR3 reads TGTGCCAGCAGCGTAGCGAACACCGGGGAGCTGTTTTTT.

The chain employs TRBV28 and TRBJ2-1, with TRBD2 matching over 14 bases. The trim removed 4 bases at V and 7 bases at J, leaving 9 bases unmatched. The CDR3 extends over 17 amino acids. CDR1 MDHEN and CDR2 SYDVKM come from the germline V gene. In nucleotides, the CDR3 is TGTGCCAGCAGTTCTCTTCGACTAGCGGGAGGGGGGAATGAGCAGTTCTTC. This codes for CASSSLRLAGGGNEQFF.

The gene calls are TRBV2 and TRBJ2-3, with 9 bases matching TRBD1. The germline gives CDR1 SNHLY, CDR2 FYNNEI. The CDR3 has 15 amino acids. Trimming removed 5 bases from V and 4 bases from J; junction bases left unmatched: 7. For the CDR3, the DNA is TGTGCCAGCAGTAGGGACAGGGAGGTATCAGATACGCAGTATTTT. It encodes CASSRDREVSDTQYF.

V gene TRBV28 combines with J gene TRBJ2-7; TRBD1 is a possible D gene (6 bases). Germline-derived CDR1 and CDR2 are MDHEN and SYDVKM. CDR3 length: 15 amino acids. Trimming stripped 4 bases from V and 4 bases from J, with 17 bases between. The CDR3 DNA follows: TGTGCCAGCAGTTCTGGGGACATGCGTCTATACGAGCAGTACTTC. It translates to CASSSGDMRLYEQYF. Based on the CDR3 plus reference TRBV28 and TRBJ2-7, the full variable domain is DVKVTQSSRYLVKRTGEKVFLECVQDMDHENMFWYRQDPGLGLRLIYFSYDVKMKEKGDIPEGYSVSREKKERFSLILESASTNQTSMYLCASSSGDMRLYEQYFGPGTRLTVT.

This clone was picked up one time. The V and J genes are TRBV6-1 and TRBJ2-1; D might be TRBD1 (5 bases). CDR1 MNHNS and CDR2 SASEGT come from the germline V gene. The length of the CDR3 is 14 residues. Trimming pared 2 bases from V and 12 bases from J, leaving 17 bases between. The CDR3 region has the DNA TGTGCCAGCAGTGAAACGAGTGTAGGGGCTCCGCAGTTCTTC. Encoded protein: CASSETSVGAPQFF.

The chain recombines TRBV9 with TRBJ2-5, with 8 bases that match TRBD2. Trimming took 4 bases from V and 1 from J; bases not matched to a gene: 9. The CDR3 is 16 amino acids. The germline V gene has CDR1 SGDLS and CDR2 YYNGEE. CDR3 sequence: CASSQAGLAVQETQYF. The CDR3 nucleotides read TGTGCCAGCAGCCAAGCAGGACTAGCCGTCCAAGAGACCCAGTACTTC.

This clone appeared a few times. V and J are TRBV9 and TRBJ1-2, with no clear D. CDR1 is SGDLS, CDR2 YYNGEE, per germline. V lost 7 bases, J lost 8 bases, and 9 bases lay in between. The CDR3 totals 10 residues. As DNA, the CDR3 is TGTGCCAGCTCAGGCGGGGGCTACACCTTC. Translated: CASSGGGYTF.

CDR3 amino acids: CASSEPGQSSGANVLTF. CDR3 DNA sequence: TGTGCCAGTAGCGAACCGGGACAAAGCTCTGGGGCCAACGTCCTGACTTTC. The chain has TRBV19 and TRBJ2-6, with TRBD1 as a possible D gene (6 bases). Trimming left V 6 bases short and J 0 bases short, with 15 bases between. From germline, CDR1 is LNHDA and CDR2 SQIVND (reference sequence). The CDR3 loop spans 17 amino acids.

V usage is TRBV19 and J usage is TRBJ1-1, with D perhaps TRBD1 (5 bases). The germline V gene has CDR1 LNHDA and CDR2 SQIVND (reference sequence). The CDR3 length is 14 residues. Trimming took off 8 bases at V and 0 bases at J, with 13 bases between the two ends. The CDR3 nucleotides are TGTGCCAGTGGCACCGACAGAGTGAACACTGAAGCTTTCTTT. As protein: CASGTDRVNTEAFF.